A single T cell receptor (beta chain) is shown here with its context. V gave up 3 bases and J gave up 5 bases, with 15 bases separating them. CDR3 length: 14 amino acids. CDR1 and CDR2 from the germline V gene are SGDLS and YYNGEE. This record belongs to a study of blood T cell repertoires in COVID-19. Whole-study context: COVID-19 samples collected from the United States, Italy and Spain covered acute and convalescent phases.

As originally analysed: Amplification of reference gene primers provided the estimated nucleated cell counts. Generated by immunoSEQ multiplex PCR, the TCRdb table keeps only in-frame clones and is missing some. V, J and clone size reflect that table, while D and trimming were determined from the DNA. Among fewer than 300,000 clones listed, approximately 86% were seen once. The gene calls are TRBV9 and TRBJ2-7, with a weak D call TRBD1 (6 bases). The receptor was derived from a woman aged 18-30 years with acute or convalescent COVID-19. Sequenced input: peripheral blood. Here the CDR3 reads CASSATSGANEQYF. As DNA, the CDR3 is TGTGCCAGCAGCGCAACATCAGGGGCCAACGAGCAGTACTTC.